This is a list of T cell receptor beta chains from one sample in a study of blood T cell repertoires in COVID-19. TCRdb's copy holds only in-frame clones and misses some; the assay was immunoSEQ multiplex PCR. The table includes about 150,000 clones, around four fifths detected once. Material for sequencing was PBMCs or T cells enriched from blood (not recorded which). Every receptor here comes from a woman aged 40 to 50 who had recovered from COVID-19. CDR3s include the opening cysteine and the closing phenylalanine or tryptophan. Fields, in order: J gene, D gene, clone size, V gene, CDR3 DNA, CDR3 protein. A D gene is named only where the DNA matches it firmly. Clone size is not always given. Where it is, it says once, few, many or a class for expanded clones.

j_gene: TRBJ1-1
d_gene: TRBD1
abundance: .
v_gene: TRBV7-8
CDR3nt: TGTGCCAGCAGCCCGCGGACAGGACCGAACACTGAAGCTTTCTTT
CDR3aa: CASSPRTGPNTEAFF

j_gene: TRBJ1-1
d_gene: .
abundance: once
v_gene: TRBV14
CDR3nt: TGTGCCAGCAGCCAGGCCGGGAGGTACACTGAAGCTTTCTTT
CDR3aa: CASSQAGRYTEAFF

j_gene: TRBJ1-3
d_gene: .
abundance: .
v_gene: TRBV6-5
CDR3nt: TGTGCCAGCGGCAGGGGAAGCACCATATATTTT
CDR3aa: CASGRGSTIYF

j_gene: TRBJ2-7
d_gene: TRBD1
abundance: .
v_gene: TRBV3-1/TRBV3-2
CDR3nt: TGTGCCAGCAGCCAAGAACAGGGGTCCTACGAGCAGTACTTC
CDR3aa: CASSQEQGSYEQYF

j_gene: TRBJ1-2
d_gene: TRBD1
abundance: .
v_gene: TRBV7-9
CDR3nt: TGTGCCAGCAGCCTCACAGGGGGCGAGGGGTACTATGGCTACACCTTC
CDR3aa: CASSLTGGEGYYGYTF

j_gene: TRBJ1-1
d_gene: TRBD1
abundance: many
v_gene: TRBV5-1
CDR3nt: TGCGCCAGCAGCTCTGACCGGGACAGGGGGTCCACTGAAGCTTTCTTT
CDR3aa: CASSSDRDRGSTEAFF

j_gene: TRBJ2-7
d_gene: .
abundance: many
v_gene: TRBV3-1/TRBV3-2
CDR3nt: TGTGCCAGCAGCCAAGCATACGAGCAGTACTTC
CDR3aa: CASSQAYEQYF

j_gene: TRBJ2-2
d_gene: .
abundance: .
v_gene: TRBV30
CDR3nt: TGTGCCTGGAGTGTTGCGCACAACACCGGGGAGCTGTTTTTT
CDR3aa: CAWSVAHNTGELFF

j_gene: TRBJ2-7
d_gene: .
abundance: once
v_gene: TRBV7-9
CDR3nt: TGTGCCAGCAGCTCGCCCGACAGTGCCCCCTACGAGCAGTACTTC
CDR3aa: CASSSPDSAPYEQYF

j_gene: TRBJ2-3
d_gene: .
abundance: .
v_gene: TRBV10-3
CDR3nt: TGTGCCATCAGTGAGTCCGCCACTTTCCCAGGAGATACGCAGTATTTT
CDR3aa: CAISESATFPGDTQYF

j_gene: TRBJ1-1
d_gene: .
abundance: .
v_gene: TRBV5-1
CDR3nt: TGCGCCAGCACGGTGGAGCCGAACACTGAAGCTTTCTTT
CDR3aa: CASTVEPNTEAFF

j_gene: TRBJ1-3
d_gene: .
abundance: .
v_gene: TRBV19
CDR3nt: TGTGCCAGTAGTACCGGGAGCGGTACTGGAAACACCATATATTTT
CDR3aa: CASSTGSGTGNTIYF

j_gene: TRBJ1-4
d_gene: TRBD1
abundance: once
v_gene: TRBV11-2
CDR3nt: TGTGCCAGCAGCTACTCGACAGGGAGCGAAAAACTGTTTTTT
CDR3aa: CASSYSTGSEKLFF

j_gene: TRBJ1-2
d_gene: TRBD1
abundance: .
v_gene: TRBV27
CDR3nt: TGTGCCAGCAGTCTGACAGGGACCTATGGCTACACCTTC
CDR3aa: CASSLTGTYGYTF

j_gene: TRBJ2-1
d_gene: .
abundance: few
v_gene: TRBV19
CDR3nt: TGTGCCAGTAGTACCCAGGGACTGCCCTGGGGTGAGCAGTTCTTC
CDR3aa: CASSTQGLPWGEQFF

j_gene: TRBJ1-5
d_gene: .
abundance: once
v_gene: TRBV10-3
CDR3nt: TGTGCCATCAGTGGCGGTTTGGATCAGCCCCAGCATTTT
CDR3aa: CAISGGLDQPQHF

j_gene: TRBJ1-3
d_gene: TRBD1
abundance: .
v_gene: TRBV2
CDR3nt: TGTGCCAGCAGCGAAGGCCGGGACAGAGGTTCTGGAAACACCATATATTTT
CDR3aa: CASSEGRDRGSGNTIYF

j_gene: TRBJ2-7
d_gene: TRBD2
abundance: once
v_gene: TRBV7-9
CDR3nt: TGTGCCAGCAGCCCGACTAGCGGGAGGGATGAGCAGTACTTC
CDR3aa: CASSPTSGRDEQYF

j_gene: TRBJ2-1
d_gene: TRBD2
abundance: .
v_gene: TRBV7-6
CDR3nt: TGTGCCAGCAGCTTTGCGGGAGGGCTGGGCAATGAGCAGTTCTTC
CDR3aa: CASSFAGGLGNEQFF

j_gene: TRBJ1-2
d_gene: .
abundance: .
v_gene: TRBV7-6
CDR3nt: TGTGCCAGCAGTAACAGGGACCGAAGCGTGGGCTACACCTTC
CDR3aa: CASSNRDRSVGYTF

j_gene: TRBJ1-1
d_gene: .
abundance: .
v_gene: TRBV6-5
CDR3nt: TGTGCCAGCAGTTACTTTCAGGATTCCACTGAAGCTTTCTTT
CDR3aa: CASSYFQDSTEAFF

j_gene: TRBJ2-1
d_gene: TRBD2
abundance: .
v_gene: TRBV29-1
CDR3nt: TGCAGCGTCGCGGGGGGGCCTTCCAATGAGCAGTTCTTC
CDR3aa: CSVAGGPSNEQFF

j_gene: TRBJ1-3
d_gene: .
abundance: .
v_gene: TRBV7-8
CDR3nt: TGTGCCAGCAGTCCGGGAGGAGGAAACACCATATATTTT
CDR3aa: CASSPGGGNTIYF

j_gene: TRBJ1-6
d_gene: .
abundance: few
v_gene: TRBV27
CDR3nt: TGTGCCAGCAGTCTCGACGGGAGTACCATCCACTTT
CDR3aa: CASSLDGSTIHF

j_gene: TRBJ2-7
d_gene: .
abundance: once
v_gene: TRBV27
CDR3nt: TGTGCCAGCAGTTTATCGAAGGGGAGGATCTACGAGCAGTACTTC
CDR3aa: CASSLSKGRIYEQYF

j_gene: TRBJ2-1
d_gene: .
abundance: .
v_gene: TRBV15
CDR3nt: TGTGCCACCAGCCCAAGACAGCAATACTACAATGAGCAGTTCTTC
CDR3aa: CATSPRQQYYNEQFF

j_gene: TRBJ1-2
d_gene: TRBD1
abundance: many
v_gene: TRBV4-1
CDR3nt: TGCGCCAGCAGCCCCTCGGCCCCTGGACAGGGCGCCTATGGCTACACCTTC
CDR3aa: CASSPSAPGQGAYGYTF